Listed below are T cell receptor beta chains from one sample, sequenced in a study of blood T cell repertoires in COVID-19. Method: immunoSEQ multiplex PCR; TCRdb's copy keeps in-frame clones and lacks some. This sample has hundreds of thousands of clones, with 83% found just once. The sequencing sample was made of peripheral blood. Every receptor here comes from a woman aged 25-40 years with COVID-19, enrolled during active disease. The CDR3 runs from the conserved cysteine through the conserved F or W. D genes are given only for firm matches.

CASSSANSPSGEETQYF,TRBV7-2,TRBD2,TRBJ2-5
CASSARQGANEQFF,TRBV19,TRBD1,TRBJ2-1
CASSQQRGNQPQHF,TRBV4-1,-,TRBJ1-5
CASLTGGDAYEQYF,TRBV30,TRBD1,TRBJ2-7
CASSLRAGQGYTF,TRBV7-2,-,TRBJ1-2
CASSLELGGNYGYTF,TRBV5-4,-,TRBJ1-2
CASSLQGAGANVLTF,TRBV7-3,-,TRBJ2-6
CASSFSGWGDYGYTF,TRBV5-5,-,TRBJ1-2
CASSLRVGEAFF,TRBV3-1/TRBV3-2,-,TRBJ1-1
CASRDNPGTSGATDTDTQYF,TRBV28,TRBD2,TRBJ2-3